This T cell receptor (beta chain) appears in the sequencing data of a study of blood T cell repertoires in COVID-19. Study in general: COVID-19 samples from acute and convalescent phases originated in the United States, Italy and Spain.

This CDR3 comprises 15 residues. Germline V gene sequence: CDR1 LGHNA, CDR2 YNFKEQ. Trimming took off 0 bases at V and 5 bases at J, with 10 bases between the two ends. Original processing methods: Amplifying reference gene primers gave estimates of nucleated cell counts. The method was immunoSEQ multiplex PCR; TCRdb's version includes in-frame clones alone and lacks a portion of them. The DNA gave D and trimming, while V, J and clone size come from that table. The sample lists about 260,000 clones, roughly nine tenths occurring once. The specimen was peripheral blood. The chain joins TRBV4-2 to TRBJ1-4, with D possibly TRBD1 on 5 matching bases. The sequence was obtained from a man in his sixties who had recovered from COVID-19. The CDR3 sequence is CASSQESGDNEKLFF. For the CDR3, the DNA is TGTGCCAGCAGCCAAGAATCGGGGGACAATGAAAAACTGTTTTTT.